These T cell receptor beta chains were read from a single sample in a study of glioma-infiltrating T cells after dendritic cell vaccination. Using immunoSEQ multiplex PCR, the repertoire was profiled, and TCRdb retains in-frame clones only, with some absent. The repertoire holds 65,000 to 90,000 clones, with around 80% as singletons. The sequenced sample was blood, obtained before dendritic cell vaccination. All receptors come from a human donor with glioblastoma. The conserved cysteine and the conserved F or W are not part of the CDR3 here.

V gene	J gene	CDR3 protein
TRBV6-5	TRBJ2-2	ASENRDRVTGELF
TRBV6-6	TRBJ1-1	ASSGSTPRAEAF
TRBV5-1	TRBJ1-5	ASSLTGNQPQH
TRBV2	TRBJ2-2	ASSWDRGRPGELF
TRBV6-5	TRBJ2-7	ASSYTPGQGYEQY
TRBV6-6	TRBJ2-2	ASSTPAGELF
TRBV19	TRBJ1-6	ASSQGSSYNSPLH
TRBV5-1	TRBJ2-1	ASSWGLQSYNEQF
TRBV10-3	TRBJ1-1	AIRGKNTEAF
TRBV5-4	TRBJ1-6	ASSLDVATLH
TRBV7-9	TRBJ1-1	ASSLPGGGSNTEAF
TRBV9	TRBJ2-2	ASSSGTSGRALTGELF
TRBV7-2	TRBJ2-4	ASSDTGRLAKNIQY
TRBV10-1	TRBJ2-1	ASSPRSNEQF
TRBV27	TRBJ2-1	ASAPSGSYNEQF
TRBV28	TRBJ2-3	ASSPGTSGGTDTQY
TRBV7-3	TRBJ1-1	ASSLLPGTEAF
TRBV10-2	TRBJ1-2	ASGNSYGYT
TRBV5-1	TRBJ2-1	ASSYSGSDVRGQF
TRBV9	TRBJ2-1	ASSRGAREQF
TRBV2	TRBJ1-2	ASSGQTVNYGYT
TRBV15	TRBJ1-2	ATSSLQGVSGGYT
TRBV29-1	TRBJ2-2	SVEDRTGTDTGELF
TRBV4-2	TRBJ2-3	ASSQELAGGPDTQY
TRBV5-6	TRBJ2-5	ASSLPWGQGAGQTQY
TRBV10-1	TRBJ1-5	ASTNTGGGNQPQH
TRBV7-3	TRBJ2-1	ASSLFGPSPNNEQF
TRBV30	TRBJ1-5	AWSGQGGQPQH
TRBV11-2	TRBJ2-2	ASSPIGDTGELF
TRBV18	TRBJ1-4	ASSPRQLTTNEKLF